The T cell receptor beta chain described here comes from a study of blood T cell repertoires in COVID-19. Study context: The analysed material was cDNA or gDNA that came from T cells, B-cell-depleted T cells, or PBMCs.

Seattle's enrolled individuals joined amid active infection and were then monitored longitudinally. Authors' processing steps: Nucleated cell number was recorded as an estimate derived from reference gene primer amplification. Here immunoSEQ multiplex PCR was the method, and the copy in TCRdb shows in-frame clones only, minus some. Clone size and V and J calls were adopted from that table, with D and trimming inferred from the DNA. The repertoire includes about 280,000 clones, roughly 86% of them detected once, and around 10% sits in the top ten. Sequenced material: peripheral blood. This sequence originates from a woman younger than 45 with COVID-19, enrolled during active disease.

The CDR3 protein is CASSFGYEGYTF. CDR3 coding DNA: TGTGCCAGCAGTTTCGGGTATGAGGGCTACACCTTC. The rearrangement links TRBV28 to TRBJ1-2; D not certain. The length of the CDR3 is 12 residues. The V gene lost 3 bases and the J gene lost 8 bases, with 10 bases spanning the gap. From germline, CDR1 is MDHEN and CDR2 SYDVKM.